This TCR beta chain emerged from a study of graft-versus-host responses after intestinal transplantation. The length of the CDR3 is 15 residues. The germline V gene encodes CDR1 GTSNPN and CDR2 SVGIG (reference sequence). V trimming: 0 bases; J trimming: 11 bases; junction bases outside the gene matches: 11. Sequencing was performed with immunoSEQ multiplex PCR; in TCRdb, only in-frame clones are kept and a portion is missing. The sample holds under 95,000 clones, roughly 80% seen once. As to this clone: What it binds is unknown.

Sequencing used unstimulated CD4+ T cells sorted from spleen or lymph node cells, obtained before intestinal transplant. The chain is built from TRBV30 and TRBJ1-5, with 9 bases fitting TRBD1. The TCR comes from a human donor who received an intestinal transplant. The CDR3 sequence: CAWSVPYRGLAAQHF. CDR3 DNA sequence: TGTGCCTGGAGTGTACCCTACAGGGGGCTTGCAGCCCAGCATTTT.